The sequence of this T cell receptor (beta chain) was determined in a study of CD8+CD57+ T cells in acquired aplastic anemia. The patients chosen for sequencing had shown expansion of CD8+CD57+ cells (detected by flow cytometry). The template for TCR beta VDJ and CDR3 sequence profiling was genomic DNA. TCRdb reanalysed the reads using MiXCR and keeps one entry per CDR3 protein. The sample comprises 150,000 to 200,000 distinct CDR3 sequences, around half of which are singletons, and 1.8% rests with the top ten. The CDR3 contains 14 residues. The V gene lost 2 bases and the J gene lost 1 base, with 6 bases spanning the gap. Germline CDR1 is ENHRY and CDR2 is SYGVKD.

The sequence was obtained from a human donor with aplastic anemia. Sequencing was carried out using sorted CD4+, CD8+, or CD8+CD57+ T cells (not recorded which) from PBMCs. This chain connects TRBV10-3 to TRBJ1-5, with a tentative D call TRBD1 (5 bases). The CDR3 sequence is CAISEAGSNQPQHF. In DNA form, the CDR3 reads TGTGCCATCAGTGAGGCAGGGAGCAATCAGCCCCAGCATTTT.